This TCR beta chain was captured in a study of OX40 agonist ivuxolimab in advanced cancers. The overall study: Patients were treated with ivuxolimab, an agonistic anti-OX40 (CD134) antibody. The dose of intravenous ivuxolimab that patients received every 2 weeks ranged from 0.01 to 10 mg/kg. Partial responses occurred in Three dose-escalation patients, one with hepatocellular carcinoma and two with cutaneous melanoma. Study-wide findings and caveats: Clonal expansion by week 6 occurred in CD4+ and CD8+ blood T cells (at 0.1 to 3.0 mg/kg).

The V end was cut by 0 bases, the J end by 4 bases, with 13 bases between. This CDR3 is built from 16 residues. The germline CDR1 and CDR2 sequences are SGHVS and FQNEAQ. In this sample, this clone turned up many times. Its antigen is still unknown. TCRdb's table, derived via immunoSEQ multiplex PCR, lists solely in-frame clones and lacks some. The sample holds about 83,000 clones; roughly 83% are singletons and the top ten take about 7%. This TCR was sampled from an adult with an advanced solid tumor such as melanoma, head and neck, liver or kidney cancer. The specimen comprised CD4+ or CD8+ T cells sorted from blood, sampled in a trial of the OX40 agonist ivuxolimab. V usage is TRBV7-8 and J usage is TRBJ1-5; D call uncertain. CDR3 DNA: TGTGCCAGCAGCTTAGCAACACAAGTACCGAATCAGCCCCAGCATTTT. Translating it yields CASSLATQVPNQPQHF.